The entry below gives a single TCR beta chain sequence along with its context. The data were produced by immunoSEQ multiplex PCR, yet TCRdb's version contains in-frame clones alone and is incomplete. The sample contains a few hundred thousand clones, 70% to 90% of which appear only once. This CDR3 region has 17 residues. CDR1 and CDR2 (germline): MNHNY, SVGAGI (reference sequence). Unmatched junction bases numbered 14, after V lost 6 bases and J lost 2 bases. The record originates from a study of blood T cell repertoires in COVID-19. Study details: In each case, the material was cDNA or gDNA derived from T cells, B-cell-depleted T cells, or PBMCs.

The chain carries TRBV6-6 and TRBJ2-7, with 9 bases matching TRBD1. The clonotype was recovered from a human donor in a cohort sampled during active COVID-19. The specimen was peripheral blood. CDR3 region: CASRRSPGTGSAYEQYF. As DNA, the CDR3 is TGTGCCAGCAGACGAAGTCCCGGGACAGGGAGCGCCTACGAGCAGTACTTC.